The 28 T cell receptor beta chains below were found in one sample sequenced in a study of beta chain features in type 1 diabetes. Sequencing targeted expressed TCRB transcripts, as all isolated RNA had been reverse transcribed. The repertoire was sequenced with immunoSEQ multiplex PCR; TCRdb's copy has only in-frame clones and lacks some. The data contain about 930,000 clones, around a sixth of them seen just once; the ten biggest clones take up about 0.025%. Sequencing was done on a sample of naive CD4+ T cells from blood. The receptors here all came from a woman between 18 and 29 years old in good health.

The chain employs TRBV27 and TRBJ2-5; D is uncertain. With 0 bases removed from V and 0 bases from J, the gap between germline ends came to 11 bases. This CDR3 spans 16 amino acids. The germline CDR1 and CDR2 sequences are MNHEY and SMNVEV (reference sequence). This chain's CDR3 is CASSLSWRPYQETQYF. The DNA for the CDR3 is TGTGCCAGCAGTTTATCGTGGCGTCCGTACCAAGAGACCCAGTACTTC.

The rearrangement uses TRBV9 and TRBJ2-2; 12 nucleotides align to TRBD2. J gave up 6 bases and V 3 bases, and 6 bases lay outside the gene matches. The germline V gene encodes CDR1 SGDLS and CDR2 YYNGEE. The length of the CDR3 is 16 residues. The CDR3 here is CASSGRTSGTAGELFF. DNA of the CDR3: TGTGCCAGCAGCGGGCGGACTAGCGGGACAGCCGGGGAGCTGTTTTTT.

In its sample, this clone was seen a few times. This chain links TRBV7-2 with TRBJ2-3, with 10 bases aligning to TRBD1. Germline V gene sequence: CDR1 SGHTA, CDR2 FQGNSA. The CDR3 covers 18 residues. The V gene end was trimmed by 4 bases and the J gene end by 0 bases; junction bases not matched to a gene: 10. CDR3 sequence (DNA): TGTGCCAGCAGCTCCCCTGCAGGGACAGGGGTTAGCACAGATACGCAGTATTTT. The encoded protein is CASSSPAGTGVSTDTQYF.

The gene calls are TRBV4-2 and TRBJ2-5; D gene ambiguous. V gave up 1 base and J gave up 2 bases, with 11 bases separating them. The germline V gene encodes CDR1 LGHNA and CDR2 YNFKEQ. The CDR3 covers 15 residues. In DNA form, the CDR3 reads TGTGCCAGCAGCCAAGGGGGTCCGCGGCAAGAGACCCAGTACTTC. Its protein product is CASSQGGPRQETQYF.

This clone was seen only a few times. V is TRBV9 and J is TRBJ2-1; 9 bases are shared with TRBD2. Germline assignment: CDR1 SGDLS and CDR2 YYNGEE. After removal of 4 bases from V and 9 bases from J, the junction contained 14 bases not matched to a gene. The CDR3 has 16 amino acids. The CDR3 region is CASSLEGGRASIEQFF. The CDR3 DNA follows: TGTGCCAGCAGCCTGGAGGGCGGGAGGGCCTCTATTGAGCAGTTCTTC.

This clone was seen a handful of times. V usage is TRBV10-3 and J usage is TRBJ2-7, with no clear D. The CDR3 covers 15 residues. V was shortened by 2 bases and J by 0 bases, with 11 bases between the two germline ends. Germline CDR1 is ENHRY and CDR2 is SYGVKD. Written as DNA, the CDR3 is TGTGCCATCAGTGAGCCTAGTCGTAACTCCTACGAGCAGTACTTC. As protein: CAISEPSRNSYEQYF.

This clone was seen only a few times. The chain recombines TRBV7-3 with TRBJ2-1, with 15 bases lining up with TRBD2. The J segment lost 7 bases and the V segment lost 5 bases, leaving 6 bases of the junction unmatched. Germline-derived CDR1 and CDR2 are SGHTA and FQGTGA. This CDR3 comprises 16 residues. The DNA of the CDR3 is TGTGCCAGCAGCAGGGCGGGACTAGCGGGAGGTAATGAGCAGTTCTTC. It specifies CASSRAGLAGGNEQFF.

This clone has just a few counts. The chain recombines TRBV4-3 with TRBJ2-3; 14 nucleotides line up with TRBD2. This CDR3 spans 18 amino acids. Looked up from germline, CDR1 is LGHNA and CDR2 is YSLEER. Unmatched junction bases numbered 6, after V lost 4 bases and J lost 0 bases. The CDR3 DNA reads TGCGCCAGCAGCCGCGGACTAGCGGGAGGATCTAGCACAGATACGCAGTATTTT. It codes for CASSRGLAGGSSTDTQYF.

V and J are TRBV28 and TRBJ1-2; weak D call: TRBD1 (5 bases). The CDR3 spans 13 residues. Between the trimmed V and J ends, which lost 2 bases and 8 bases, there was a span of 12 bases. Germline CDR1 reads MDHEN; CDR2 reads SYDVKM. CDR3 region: CASSLGTSGGYTF. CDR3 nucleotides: TGTGCCAGCAGTTTAGGGACCTCCGGGGGCTACACCTTC.

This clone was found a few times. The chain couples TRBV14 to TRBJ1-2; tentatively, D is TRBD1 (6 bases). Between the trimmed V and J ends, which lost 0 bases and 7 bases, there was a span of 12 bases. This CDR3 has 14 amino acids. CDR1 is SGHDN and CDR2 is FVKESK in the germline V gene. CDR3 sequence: CASSQDSAGAGYTF. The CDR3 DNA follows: TGTGCCAGCAGCCAAGATTCCGCGGGGGCTGGCTACACCTTC.

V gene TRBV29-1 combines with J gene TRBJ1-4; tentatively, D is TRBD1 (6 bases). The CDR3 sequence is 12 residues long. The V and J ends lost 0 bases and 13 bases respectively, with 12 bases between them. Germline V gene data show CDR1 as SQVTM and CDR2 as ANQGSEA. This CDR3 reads CSVEDGQRTLFF. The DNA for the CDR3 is TGCAGCGTTGAAGATGGACAGCGGACACTGTTTTTT.

This chain's CDR3 is CASSFSSMRSPLHF. CDR3 nucleotide sequence: TGTGCCAGCAGTTTTTCCTCGATGCGCTCACCCCTCCACTTT. The chain joins TRBV28 to TRBJ1-6; D is ambiguous. Germline CDR1 is MDHEN and CDR2 is SYDVKM. This CDR3 has 14 residues. With 3 bases removed from V and 10 bases from J, the gap between germline ends came to 13 bases.

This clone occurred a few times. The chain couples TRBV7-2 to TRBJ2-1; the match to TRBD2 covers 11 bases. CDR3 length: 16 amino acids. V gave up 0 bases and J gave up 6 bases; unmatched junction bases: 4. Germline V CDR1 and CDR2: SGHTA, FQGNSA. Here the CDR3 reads CASSLAASGRINEQFF. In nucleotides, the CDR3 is TGTGCCAGCAGCTTAGCAGCTAGCGGGAGGATCAATGAGCAGTTCTTC.

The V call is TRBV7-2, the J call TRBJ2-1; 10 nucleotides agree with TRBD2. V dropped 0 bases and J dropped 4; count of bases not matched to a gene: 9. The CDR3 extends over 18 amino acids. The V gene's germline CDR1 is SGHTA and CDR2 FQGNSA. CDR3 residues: CASSLARASGRRYNEQFF. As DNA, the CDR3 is TGTGCCAGCAGCTTAGCGCGGGCTAGCGGGAGAAGGTACAATGAGCAGTTCTTC.

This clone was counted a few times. This CDR3 reads CASSLSRAGANVLTF. The CDR3 DNA is TGTGCCAGCAGTTTATCCAGGGCTGGGGCCAACGTCCTGACTTTC. This rearrangement joins TRBV28 to TRBJ2-6; perhaps TRBD1 as D (5 bases). Germline-derived CDR1 and CDR2 are MDHEN and SYDVKM. The CDR3 totals 15 residues. With 1 base removed from V and 2 bases from J, the gap between germline ends came to 6 bases.

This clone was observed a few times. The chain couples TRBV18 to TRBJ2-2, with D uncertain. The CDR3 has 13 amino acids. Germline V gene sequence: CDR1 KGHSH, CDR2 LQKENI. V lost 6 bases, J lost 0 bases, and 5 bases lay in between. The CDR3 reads CASSLANTGELFF. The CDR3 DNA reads TGTGCCAGCTCGCTGGCGAACACCGGGGAGCTGTTTTTT.

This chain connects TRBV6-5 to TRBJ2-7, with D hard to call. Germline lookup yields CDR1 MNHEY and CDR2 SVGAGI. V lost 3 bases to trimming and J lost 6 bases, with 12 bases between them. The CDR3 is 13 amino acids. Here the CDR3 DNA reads TGTGCCAGCAGTTATGTGGATGGCGGCGAGCAGTACTTC. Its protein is CASSYVDGGEQYF.

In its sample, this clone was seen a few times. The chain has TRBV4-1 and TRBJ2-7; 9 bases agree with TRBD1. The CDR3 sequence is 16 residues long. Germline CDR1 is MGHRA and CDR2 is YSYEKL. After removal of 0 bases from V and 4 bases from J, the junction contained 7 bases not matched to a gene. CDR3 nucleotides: TGCGCCAGCAGCCAAGACGTGGGACAGGGTATTTACGAGCAGTACTTC. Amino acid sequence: CASSQDVGQGIYEQYF.

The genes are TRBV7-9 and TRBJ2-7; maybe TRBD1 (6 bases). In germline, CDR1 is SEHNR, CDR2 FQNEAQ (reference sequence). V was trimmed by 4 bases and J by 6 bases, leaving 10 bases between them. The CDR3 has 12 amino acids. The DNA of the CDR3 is TGTGCCAGCAGCTCTATAGGGGGCGAGCAGTACTTC. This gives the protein CASSSIGGEQYF.

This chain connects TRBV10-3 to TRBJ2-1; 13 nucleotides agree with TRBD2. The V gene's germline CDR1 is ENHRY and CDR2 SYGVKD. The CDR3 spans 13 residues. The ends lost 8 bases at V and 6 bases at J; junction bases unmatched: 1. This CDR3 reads CAIGLAGANEQFF. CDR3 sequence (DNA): TGTGCCATCGGACTAGCGGGGGCCAATGAGCAGTTCTTC.

The chain's CDR3 is CASSLRREGYTF. As DNA, the CDR3 is TGTGCCAGCAGTTTACGGAGGGAGGGCTACACCTTC. This chain connects TRBV28 to TRBJ1-2; D not certain. This CDR3 region has 12 residues. Germline V lookup: CDR1 MDHEN, CDR2 SYDVKM. The ends were cut back, 2 bases at V and 8 bases at J, with 9 bases in the middle.

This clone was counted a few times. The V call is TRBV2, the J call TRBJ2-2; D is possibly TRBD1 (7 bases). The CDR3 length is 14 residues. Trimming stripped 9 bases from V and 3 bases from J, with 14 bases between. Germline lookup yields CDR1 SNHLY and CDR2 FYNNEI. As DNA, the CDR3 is TGTGCCAGTACAGGGGACTTTTACACCGGGGAGCTGTTTTTT. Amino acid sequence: CASTGDFYTGELFF.

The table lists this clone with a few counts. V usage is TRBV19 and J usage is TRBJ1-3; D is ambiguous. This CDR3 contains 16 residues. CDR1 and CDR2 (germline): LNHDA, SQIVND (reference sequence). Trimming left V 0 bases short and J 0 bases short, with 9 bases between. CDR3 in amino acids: CASSIEAELSGNTIYF. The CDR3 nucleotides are TGTGCCAGTAGTATAGAAGCAGAACTCTCTGGAAACACCATATATTTT.

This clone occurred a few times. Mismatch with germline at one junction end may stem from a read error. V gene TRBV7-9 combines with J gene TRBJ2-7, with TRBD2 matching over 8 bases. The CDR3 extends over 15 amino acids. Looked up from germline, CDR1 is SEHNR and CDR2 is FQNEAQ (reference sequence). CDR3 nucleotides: TGTGCCAGCAGCTTAGCGCTAGCGGGCCTACGGGAGGTGGACTTC. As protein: CASSLALAGLREVDF.

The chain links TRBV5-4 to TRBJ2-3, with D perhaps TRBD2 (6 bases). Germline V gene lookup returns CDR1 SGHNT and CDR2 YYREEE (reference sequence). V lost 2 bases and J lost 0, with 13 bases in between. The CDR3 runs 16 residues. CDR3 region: CASSLTRSGSTDTQYF. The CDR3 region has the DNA TGTGCCAGCAGCTTAACACGAAGCGGGAGCACAGATACGCAGTATTTT.

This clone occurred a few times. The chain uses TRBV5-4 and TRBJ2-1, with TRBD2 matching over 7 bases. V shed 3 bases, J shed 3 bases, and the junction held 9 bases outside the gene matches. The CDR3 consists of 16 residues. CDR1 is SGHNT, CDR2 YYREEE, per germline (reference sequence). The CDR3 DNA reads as TGTGCCAGCAGCTCCGTCCCCGGGACTATCTACAATGAGCAGTTCTTC. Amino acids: CASSSVPGTIYNEQFF.

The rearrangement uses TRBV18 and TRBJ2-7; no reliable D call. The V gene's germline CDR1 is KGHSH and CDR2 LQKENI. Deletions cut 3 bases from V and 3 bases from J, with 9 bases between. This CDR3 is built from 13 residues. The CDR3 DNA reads TGTGCCAGCTCACCGCCTGAACACTACGAGCAGTACTTC. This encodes CASSPPEHYEQYF. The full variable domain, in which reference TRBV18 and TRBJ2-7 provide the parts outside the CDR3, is NAGVMQNPRHLVRRRGQEARLRCSPMKGHSHVYWYRQLPEEGLKFMVYLQKENIIDESGMPKERFSAEFPKEGPSILRIQQVVRGDSAAYFCASSPPEHYEQYFGPGTRLTVT.

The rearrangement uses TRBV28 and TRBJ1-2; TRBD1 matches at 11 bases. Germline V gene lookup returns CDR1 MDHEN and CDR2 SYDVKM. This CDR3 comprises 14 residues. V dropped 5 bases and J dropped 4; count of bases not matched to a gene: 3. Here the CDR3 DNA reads TGTGCCAGCAGTATCGGGACAGGGGGCTATGGCTACACCTTC. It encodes CASSIGTGGYGYTF.